This TCR beta chain was identified during a study of T cell changes during pregnancy in multiple sclerosis. The V end was cut by 0 bases, the J end by 2 bases, with 9 bases between. The CDR3 sequence is 14 residues long. Germline CDR1 SGDLS, CDR2 YYNGEE. TCRdb keeps only in-frame clones here, not all; method: immunoSEQ multiplex PCR. The sample shows approximately 40,000 clones, about 96% of them seen only once. The origin of this receptor is a female donor with multiple sclerosis, enrolled in a pregnancy study. The genes are TRBV9 and TRBJ2-7, with D possibly TRBD1 on 6 matching bases. Sequencing was performed on peripheral blood, taken in the second trimester of pregnancy. CDR3 DNA: TGTGCCAGCAGCGTAGGCAGGGGTACCTACGAGCAGTACTTC. Its protein is CASSVGRGTYEQYF. Combining the CDR3 with reference TRBV9 and TRBJ2-7 gives the whole variable domain DSGVTQTPKHLITATGQRVTLRCSPRSGDLSVYWYQQSLDQGLQFLIQYYNGEERAKGNILERFSAQQFPDLHSELNLSSLELGDSALYFCASSVGRGTYEQYFGPGTRLTVT.